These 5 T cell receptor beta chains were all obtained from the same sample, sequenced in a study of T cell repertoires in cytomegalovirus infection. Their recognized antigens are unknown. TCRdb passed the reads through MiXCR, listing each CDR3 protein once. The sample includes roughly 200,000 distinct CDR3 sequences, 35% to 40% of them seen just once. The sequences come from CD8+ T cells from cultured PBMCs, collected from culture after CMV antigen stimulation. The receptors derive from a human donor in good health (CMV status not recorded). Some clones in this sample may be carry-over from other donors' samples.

The CDR3 is CSASKRSNSPLHF. The CDR3 DNA follows: TGCAGTGCTAGTAAACGGTCTAATTCACCCCTCCACTTT. The chain carries TRBV20-1 and TRBJ1-6; D is undetermined. Deletions cut 3 bases from V and 6 bases from J, with 9 bases between. The CDR3 has 13 residues. CDR1 and CDR2 (germline): DFQATT, SNEGSKA (reference sequence).

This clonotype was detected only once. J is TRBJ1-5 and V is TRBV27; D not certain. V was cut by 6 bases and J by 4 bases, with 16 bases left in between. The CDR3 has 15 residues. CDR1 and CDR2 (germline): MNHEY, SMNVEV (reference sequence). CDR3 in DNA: TGTGCCAGCAGCCACACACATGGTGATAATCAGCCCCAGCATTTT. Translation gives CASSHTHGDNQPQHF.

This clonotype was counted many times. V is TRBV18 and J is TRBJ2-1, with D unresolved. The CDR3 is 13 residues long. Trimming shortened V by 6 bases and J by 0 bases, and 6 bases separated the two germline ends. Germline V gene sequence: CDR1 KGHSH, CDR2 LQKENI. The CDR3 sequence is CASSSSSYNEQFF. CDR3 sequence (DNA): TGTGCCAGCTCGTCTAGCTCCTACAATGAGCAGTTCTTC. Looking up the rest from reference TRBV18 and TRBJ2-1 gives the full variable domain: NAGVMQNPRHLVRRRGQEARLRCSPMKGHSHVYWYRQLPEEGLKFMVYLQKENIIDESGMPKERFSAEFPKEGPSILRIQQVVRGDSAAYFCASSSSSYNEQFFGPGTRLTVL.

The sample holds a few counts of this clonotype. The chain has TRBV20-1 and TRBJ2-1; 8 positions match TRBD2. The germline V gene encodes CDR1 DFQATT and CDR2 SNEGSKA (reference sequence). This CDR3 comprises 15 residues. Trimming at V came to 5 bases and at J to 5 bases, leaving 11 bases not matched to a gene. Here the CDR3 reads CSAGAGTRINNEQFF. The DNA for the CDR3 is TGCAGTGCTGGGGCCGGGACTAGGATCAACAATGAGCAGTTCTTC.

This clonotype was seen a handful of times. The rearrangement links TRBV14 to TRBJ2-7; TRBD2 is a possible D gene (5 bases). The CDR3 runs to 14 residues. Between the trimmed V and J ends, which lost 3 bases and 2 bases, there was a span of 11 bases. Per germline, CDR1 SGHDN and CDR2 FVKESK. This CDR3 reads CASSHLGGTYEQYF. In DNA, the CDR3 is TGTGCCAGCAGCCATCTAGGAGGTACCTACGAGCAGTACTTC.